These T cell receptor beta chains were read from a single sample in a study of blood T cell repertoires in COVID-19. Here immunoSEQ multiplex PCR was the method, and the copy in TCRdb shows in-frame clones only, minus some. The repertoire consists of about 180,000 clones, with more than 65% occurring once and the leading ten covering about 15%. The specimen sequenced was PBMCs or T cells enriched from blood (not recorded which). All receptors come from a man aged 50 or older who had recovered from COVID-19. Both conserved end residues are part of each CDR3. The order of the fields is D gene, J gene, V gene, clone size, CDR3 DNA, CDR3 protein. A D gene is named only where the DNA matches it firmly. Some rows mark clone size as missing; the rest say once, few, many or name a class of expanded clone.

- TRBJ1-1 TRBV10-3 few TGTGCCATCAGTGAGTCTGGAGGGTTGAACACTGAAGCTTTCTTT CAISESGGLNTEAFF
- TRBJ2-5 TRBV28 - TGTGCCAGCAGTTTAGGTGGGGCGGAAGAGACCCAGTACTTC CASSLGGAEETQYF
TRBD1 TRBJ1-2 TRBV3-1/TRBV3-2 medium-sized TGTGCCAGCAGCCAAGAGACAGGGGGCTTTGGTGGCTACACCTTC CASSQETGGFGGYTF
TRBD1 TRBJ1-5 TRBV6-5 once TGTGCCAGCAGGAATACAGGGGCTGGCAATCAGCCCCAGCATTTT CASRNTGAGNQPQHF
- TRBJ1-6 TRBV5-1 once TGCGCCAGCAGCGGGGGCAAGAATAATTCACCCCTCCACTTT CASSGGKNNSPLHF
- TRBJ1-2 TRBV9 - TGTGCCAGCAGCGTAGATAGAGACAGCTCACTCTATGGCTACACCTTC CASSVDRDSSLYGYTF
- TRBJ2-2 TRBV3-1/TRBV3-2 - TGTGCCAGCAGCCAAGAGGGCCTACGGAACACCGGGGAGCTGTTTTTT CASSQEGLRNTGELFF
- TRBJ2-3 TRBV18 many TGTGCCAGCTCACGGCCGGGGGTTGGTGGTACGCAGTATTTT CASSRPGVGGTQYF
- TRBJ1-2 TRBV5-6 - TGTGCCAGCAGCTTTCAGGGGTATGGCTACACCTTC CASSFQGYGYTF
TRBD1 TRBJ2-7 TRBV30 - TGTGCCTGGAACCCGGGACAGAACTACGAGCAGTACTTC CAWNPGQNYEQYF
- TRBJ1-3 TRBV28 - TGTGCCAGCAGTTCCCCCCCAGGGGCCTCTGGAAACACCATATATTTT CASSSPPGASGNTIYF
TRBD1 TRBJ1-6 TRBV18 - TGTGCCAGCTCACCGGCCGGGACAGGGGACTCACCCCTCCACTTT CASSPAGTGDSPLHF
- TRBJ2-3 TRBV6-1 - TGTGCCAGCAGTGAGGAAGTCAGACTAGACACAGATACGCAGTATTTT CASSEEVRLDTDTQYF
TRBD2 TRBJ2-1 TRBV9 - TGTGCCAGCAGCGGTCAAGGACTAGCGGGGTACAATGAGCAGTTCTTC CASSGQGLAGYNEQFF
TRBD1 TRBJ1-4 TRBV3-1/TRBV3-2 - TGTGCCAGCAGCCAGTTCCGGGGACAGGGGGCGGGCGAAAAACTGTTTTTT CASSQFRGQGAGEKLFF
TRBD1 TRBJ2-7 TRBV27 - TGTGCCAGCAGCGGGACAGCTATTACCTACGAGCAGTACTTC CASSGTAITYEQYF
- TRBJ2-6 TRBV9 - TGTGCCAGCAGCGTAGGGGCAGGATCCTCTGGGGCCAACGTCCTGACTTTC CASSVGAGSSGANVLTF
- TRBJ1-3 TRBV3-1/TRBV3-2 - TGTGCCAGCAGCCAAATATCCGGCTCTGGAAACACCATATATTTT CASSQISGSGNTIYF
- TRBJ2-1 TRBV7-3 - TGTGCCAGCAGCTCCGGGACTCGATACAATGAGCAGTTCTTC CASSSGTRYNEQFF
- TRBJ1-1 TRBV14 - TGTGCCAGCAGCCAGGGCCATAACACTGAAGCTTTCTTT CASSQGHNTEAFF
- TRBJ2-7 TRBV6-1 once TGTGCCAGCAGTGAAGCGCTGGCAGGGCTTAGGAACGAGCAGTACTTC CASSEALAGLRNEQYF
- TRBJ2-3 TRBV5-1 few TGCGCCAGCAGCTTGGATGGCTTCACAGATACGCAGTATTTT CASSLDGFTDTQYF
TRBD1 TRBJ2-2 TRBV14 few TGTGCCAGCAGCCGAGTCACAGGGGGCCTCACCGGGGAGCTGTTTTTT CASSRVTGGLTGELFF
TRBD1 TRBJ2-7 TRBV13 - TGTGCCAGCAGCTTTGACAGGGTAAACGAGCAGTACTTC CASSFDRVNEQYF
- TRBJ1-5 TRBV10-3 - TGTGCCATCAGTGAGTCTGGGGGGAGCAATCAGCCCCAGCATTTT CAISESGGSNQPQHF
- TRBJ2-6 TRBV19 - TGTGCCAGTAGTCCAGAAAAATATCCTGGGGCCAACGTCCTGACTTTC CASSPEKYPGANVLTF
TRBD2 TRBJ2-2 TRBV10-2 - TGCGCCAGCACCGTAGCGGGGGGAAACTTAGGGGAGCTGTTTTTT CASTVAGGNLGELFF
TRBD1 TRBJ1-3 TRBV9 - TGTGCCAGCAGCGTAGATTCCGGACAGGGCAACACCATATATTTT CASSVDSGQGNTIYF